The 5 T cell receptor beta chains in this list originate from one sample, sequenced in a study of blood T cell repertoires in COVID-19. TCRdb's table, derived via immunoSEQ multiplex PCR, lists solely in-frame clones and lacks some. There are a few hundred thousand clones in the sample; around four fifths occur only once, and 10% lies in the top ten. Sequenced material: peripheral blood. The receptors were gathered from a woman older than 75 with COVID-19, enrolled during active disease.

This chain joins TRBV13 and TRBJ1-2; 12 bases fit TRBD1. Trimming at V came to 6 bases and at J to 3 bases, leaving 11 bases not matched to a gene. The CDR3 runs 17 residues. Germline V gene sequence: CDR1 PRHDT, CDR2 FYEKMQ (reference sequence). This chain's CDR3 is CASRRPGQGAMYYGYTF. The CDR3 DNA reads TGTGCCAGCAGGCGTCCGGGACAGGGGGCGATGTACTATGGCTACACCTTC.

The chain joins TRBV11-2 to TRBJ2-7, with D tentatively TRBD2 (6 bases). The germline CDR1 and CDR2 sequences are SGHAT and FQNNGV. CDR3 length: 15 amino acids. The V and J ends lost 2 bases and 0 bases respectively, with 11 bases between them. This CDR3 is CASSLTRGSSYEQYF. The DNA for the CDR3 is TGTGCCAGCAGCTTAACGCGGGGCAGCTCCTACGAGCAGTACTTC.

A note on this clone: A junction end diverges from the germline sequence, so it may reflect a read error. V is TRBV27 and J is TRBJ1-1; 12 bases line up with TRBD1. The germline gives CDR1 MNHEY, CDR2 SMNVEV (reference sequence). The CDR3 sequence is 16 residues long. CDR3 nucleotide sequence: TGTGCCAGCAGTCTATCCACGGGACAGGGGGCTCGCGGAGCTTTCTTT. It codes for CASSLSTGQGARGAFF.

To note about this clone: Different DNA sequences within this sample yield the same CDR3. The chain employs TRBV15 and TRBJ1-2, with 9 bases identical to TRBD1. Germline V lookup: CDR1 LNHNV, CDR2 YYDKDF (reference sequence). Trimming removed 1 base from V and 8 bases from J; junction bases left unmatched: 5. The CDR3 loop spans 14 amino acids. This CDR3 is CATSRGGTGPGYTF. The CDR3 nucleotides read TGTGCCACCAGCAGAGGTGGGACAGGGCCCGGCTACACCTTC.

V gene TRBV5-5 combines with J gene TRBJ2-1, with 9 bases that match TRBD1. CDR1 is SGHKS and CDR2 is YYEKEE in the germline V gene (reference sequence). CDR3 size: 15 residues. J was trimmed by 1 base and V by 5 bases; bases with no gene match: 4. The CDR3 nucleotides are TGTGCCAGCAGTCAGGGACAGGGTTCCTACAATGAGCAGTTCTTC. Translated, it gives CASSQGQGSYNEQFF.